This passage covers 6 T cell receptor beta chains from one sample sequenced in a study of blood T cells in healthy people across ages. The second PCR ran roughly 6 to 11 cycles with a sample-barcoded 5' primer and J-beta primers. Each CDR3 protein is one row after TCRdb ran MiXCR on the 5' RACE reads. In the table there are some 890,000 distinct CDR3 sequences, approximately 32% of which are singletons. In addition, the sample was reused for a study of T cells of mothers and their children.

The material sequenced was blood. These receptors were taken from a middle-aged woman in good health.

This rearrangement joins TRBV27 to TRBJ2-7; D perhaps matches TRBD1 (6 bases). The CDR3 consists of 15 residues. The germline CDR1 and CDR2 sequences are MNHEY and SMNVEV (reference sequence). V lost 4 bases, J lost 3 bases, and 16 bases lay in between. CDR3 amino acids: CASSYTGSVDYEQYF. CDR3 bases: TGTGCCAGCAGTTATACAGGGTCGGTGGACTACGAGCAGTACTTC.

This clonotype was observed at least ten times. This rearrangement joins TRBV7-2 to TRBJ1-2; 7 nucleotides align to TRBD1. Germline CDR1 and CDR2: SGHTA and FQGNSA. This CDR3 spans 14 amino acids. J gave up 6 bases and V 4 bases, and 8 bases lay outside the gene matches. The CDR3, as DNA: TGTGCCAGCAGCTATAGGGGGCGCGAGGATGGCTACACCTTC. It is translated as CASSYRGREDGYTF.

The chain combines TRBV28 with TRBJ2-7; weak D call: TRBD1 (5 bases). The CDR3 covers 16 residues. Trimming stripped 4 bases from V and 2 bases from J, with 18 bases between. Germline-derived CDR1 and CDR2 are MDHEN and SYDVKM. This CDR3 is CASSSPHRQRAYEQYF. CDR3 nucleotides: TGTGCCAGCAGTTCCCCGCACCGACAGCGAGCCTACGAGCAGTACTTC.

At least ten counts were recorded for this clonotype. The chain uses TRBV6-6 and TRBJ2-7, with a tentative D call TRBD2 (6 bases). Trimming cost V 5 bases and J 3 bases, with 17 bases left between them. CDR1 and CDR2 (germline): MNHNY, SVGAGI (reference sequence). The CDR3 has 15 amino acids. The CDR3 DNA sequence: TGTGCCAGCAGTACTAGGGTCAGGGAGGACTACGAGCAGTACTTC. It yields the protein CASSTRVREDYEQYF.

This sequence joins TRBV7-2 and TRBJ1-4, with a possible D match to TRBD1 (6 bases). CDR1 is SGHTA and CDR2 is FQGNSA in the germline V gene. The CDR3 sequence is 15 residues long. Trimming shortened V by 5 bases and J by 3 bases, and 13 bases separated the two germline ends. CDR3 in amino acids: CASSLNRVANEKLFF. CDR3 in DNA: TGTGCCAGCAGCCTCAACAGGGTTGCTAATGAAAAACTGTTTTTT.

The sample holds many counts of this clonotype. This CDR3 is CASSLSENYGYTF. Written as DNA, the CDR3 is TGTGCCAGCAGTTTATCGGAGAACTATGGCTACACCTTC. The chain recombines TRBV12-3 or TRBV12-4 with TRBJ1-2; D not resolved. Trimming took 2 bases from V and 2 from J, leaving 6 bases between them. This CDR3 has 13 residues.